This passage covers 20 T cell receptor beta chains from one sample sequenced in a study of identical twins. MiXCR, applied by TCRdb to the 5' RACE reads, yields one record per CDR3 protein. Here the sample spans 1.5 million to 2 million distinct CDR3 sequences, less than 35% being singletons. Source material: cord blood. These receptors were taken from a newborn girl in good health.

This chain uses TRBV29-1 with TRBJ2-1, with 8 bases aligning to TRBD2. The ends lost 4 bases at V and 0 bases at J; junction bases unmatched: 11. Germline V gene data show CDR1 as SQVTM and CDR2 as ANQGSEA. The CDR3 extends over 17 amino acids. CDR3 DNA sequence: TGCAGCGTTGCCCCGGGAGGGGCACAGAGCTCCTACAATGAGCAGTTCTTC. Translated: CSVAPGGAQSSYNEQFF.

This clonotype was counted a few times. The chain couples TRBV11-2 to TRBJ2-4; D unclear. CDR1 is SGHAT, CDR2 FQNNGV, per germline. The CDR3 is 13 amino acids. V was cut by 3 bases and J by 7 bases, with 10 bases left in between. The CDR3 coding sequence is TGTGCCAGCAGCTTGGCCTCACAGAACATTCAGTACTTC. This codes for CASSLASQNIQYF.

Concerning this clonotype itself: A read error may account for a junction end that differs from germline. This chain connects TRBV5-1 to TRBJ2-3; D is perhaps TRBD1 (5 bases). The CDR3 is 16 amino acids. CDR1 is SGHRS and CDR2 is YFSETQ in the germline V gene. The CDR3 DNA reads as TGCGCCGGCAGCTTGGGGCTAGTTGGTAACACAGATACGCAGTATTTT. Protein sequence: CAGSLGLVGNTDTQYF.

This clonotype was detected ten times or more. V usage is TRBV6-5 and J usage is TRBJ1-2; no reliable D call. V was shortened by 6 bases and J by 1 base, with 9 bases between the two germline ends. In germline, CDR1 is MNHEY, CDR2 SVGAGI. CDR3 length: 13 residues. The CDR3 reads CASSATVNYGYTF. Here the CDR3 DNA reads TGTGCCAGCAGCGCGACCGTTAACTATGGCTACACCTTC.

The chain joins TRBV3-1 to TRBJ2-7; tentatively, D is TRBD2 (6 bases). The CDR3 is made up of 15 amino acids. V was shortened by 4 bases and J by 6 bases, with 19 bases between the two germline ends. The germline gives CDR1 LGHDT, CDR2 YNNKEL (reference sequence). CDR3 protein: CASSPTGGLFAEQYF. For the CDR3, the DNA is TGTGCCAGCAGCCCTACTGGGGGACTTTTTGCCGAGCAGTACTTC.

This clonotype was detected a few times. The rearrangement uses TRBV4-2 and TRBJ2-7; D is perhaps TRBD1 (6 bases). The CDR3 is made up of 15 amino acids. Germline V gene lookup returns CDR1 LGHNA and CDR2 YNFKEQ. The V end was cut by 2 bases, the J end by 5 bases, with 16 bases between. The CDR3 spells CASSQLQGGKDEQYF. CDR3 nucleotide sequence: TGTGCCAGCAGCCAACTACAGGGCGGAAAGGACGAGCAGTACTTC.

The J gene is TRBJ2-1, the V gene TRBV7-2; 11 nucleotides agree with TRBD2. Germline assignment: CDR1 SGHTA and CDR2 FQGNSA. V shed 0 bases and J 4 bases; nucleotides not matched to a gene: 5. This CDR3 contains 17 residues. The CDR3 is CASSLALTSGGYNEQFF. CDR3 nucleotide sequence: TGTGCCAGCAGCTTAGCCCTAACTAGCGGGGGATACAATGAGCAGTTCTTC.

This clonotype was observed a few times. This sequence joins TRBV10-3 and TRBJ2-3; perhaps TRBD2 as D (7 bases). Trimming cost V 8 bases and J 3 bases, with 18 bases left between them. Looked up from germline, CDR1 is ENHRY and CDR2 is SYGVKD. The CDR3 consists of 15 residues. The CDR3 DNA reads TGTGCCATCGGGGGGGGCAGGGTGACGACAGATACGCAGTATTTT. It is translated as CAIGGGRVTTDTQYF.

This sequence joins TRBV6-5 and TRBJ2-2; 7 positions agree with TRBD1. Germline V gene data show CDR1 as MNHEY and CDR2 as SVGAGI. The CDR3 sequence is 17 residues long. With 7 bases clipped from V and 1 base from J, the junction kept 12 bases outside the gene matches. The CDR3 DNA is TGTGCCAGCACCGTACCCGGGACAGTCAGGAACACCGGGGAGCTGTTTTTT. Its protein product is CASTVPGTVRNTGELFF.

This clonotype was recorded a few times. V is TRBV27 and J is TRBJ2-4, with D maybe TRBD1 (5 bases). V was shortened by 3 bases and J by 7 bases, with 10 bases between the two germline ends. Germline CDR1 MNHEY, CDR2 SMNVEV (reference sequence). The CDR3 is 13 residues long. CDR3: CASSLGRLNIQYF. The CDR3 DNA sequence: TGTGCCAGCAGTTTGGGGCGGTTGAACATTCAGTACTTC.

This clonotype was observed a handful of times. The junction departs from germline at one end; a sequencing error may be responsible. This chain links TRBV20-1 with TRBJ1-6; TRBD1 matches 9 bases. Germline V gene sequence: CDR1 DFQATT, CDR2 SNEGSKA (reference sequence). CDR3 length equals 15 residues. The CDR3 loop reads CSARGQGSYDSPLHF. CDR3 sequence (DNA): TGCAGTGCTAGGGGACAGGGCTCCTATGATTCACCCCTCCACTTT.

As concerns this clonotype: Given a much more abundant clone one base away, this may be a read error. The V call is TRBV5-1, the J call TRBJ2-3; 8 nucleotides match TRBD2. V trimming: 4 bases; J trimming: 3 bases; junction bases outside the gene matches: 7. Germline values: CDR1 SGHRS, CDR2 YFSETQ. The CDR3 contains 15 residues. The CDR3 region is CASSMVAGSTDTQYF. CDR3 DNA sequence: TGCGCCAGCAGCATGGTAGCGGGGAGTACAGATACGCAGTATTTT.

The genes are TRBV29-1 and TRBJ2-1; 9 bases agree with TRBD1. This CDR3 comprises 14 residues. Germline CDR1 and CDR2: SQVTM and ANQGSEA. The ends lost 2 bases at V and 2 bases at J; junction bases unmatched: 1. As DNA, the CDR3 is TGCAGCGTTGAACGGGACAGGGCCTACAATGAGCAGTTCTTC. It translates to CSVERDRAYNEQFF.

The chain carries TRBV10-3 and TRBJ2-7; no clear D. V was cut by 2 bases and J by 1 base, with 9 bases left in between. The CDR3 totals 14 residues. Germline CDR1 ENHRY, CDR2 SYGVKD. The CDR3 protein is CAISEAPRSYEQYF. DNA of the CDR3: TGTGCCATCAGTGAGGCCCCTAGATCCTACGAGCAGTACTTC.

The V gene is TRBV19, the J gene TRBJ2-1, with D tentatively TRBD2 (6 bases). Germline V gives CDR1 LNHDA, CDR2 SQIVND (reference sequence). This CDR3 is built from 16 residues. V dropped 3 bases and J dropped 5 bases, with 17 bases sitting between them. The CDR3 DNA is TGTGCCAGTAGTATCCCGAGACTAGGGCCGAACAATGAGCAGTTCTTC. Its translation: CASSIPRLGPNNEQFF.

The rearrangement links TRBV6-5 to TRBJ1-6; D remains ambiguous. The CDR3 has 15 amino acids. V lost 5 bases and J lost 5, with 13 bases in between. CDR1 MNHEY and CDR2 SVGAGI come from the germline V gene. CDR3 residues: CASSLGYLDNSPLHF. CDR3 nucleotide sequence: TGTGCCAGCAGTCTTGGATACTTGGATAATTCACCCCTCCACTTT.

The gene calls are TRBV28 and TRBJ2-7, with 12 bases that match TRBD2. The germline V gene has CDR1 MDHEN and CDR2 SYDVKM. After removal of 6 bases from V and 4 bases from J, the junction contained 7 bases not matched to a gene. The CDR3 contains 15 residues. This CDR3 reads CASSLDGLAGYEQYF. The CDR3 bases are TGTGCCAGCAGCTTAGATGGACTAGCGGGGTACGAGCAGTACTTC.

This chain joins TRBV20-1 and TRBJ2-7; D perhaps matches TRBD2 (5 bases). The assigned J gene may be wrong: the sequence end matches TRBJ2-5 better. CDR3 length equals 14 residues. The germline V gene has CDR1 DFQATT and CDR2 SNEGSKA (reference sequence). The CDR3 region is CSATGLTPTRTQYF. In nucleotides, the CDR3 is TGCAGTGCCACCGGACTGACCCCCACGAGGACCCAGTACTTC.

This clonotype was observed a handful of times. The V gene is TRBV2, the J gene TRBJ2-7, with D unresolved. The CDR3 spans 15 residues. Germline values: CDR1 SNHLY, CDR2 FYNNEI. Trimming shortened V by 7 bases and J by 2 bases, and 18 bases separated the two germline ends. CDR3 DNA: TGTGCCAGCAACCCCCCTGTAGGCGCCCCCTACGAGCAGTACTTC. This gives the protein CASNPPVGAPYEQYF. The full variable domain, completed using reference TRBV2 and TRBJ2-7, is EPEVTQTPSHQVTQMGQEVILRCVPISNHLYFYWYRQILGQKVEFLVSFYNNEISEKSEIFDDQFSVERPDGSNFTLKIRSTKLEDSAMYFCASNPPVGAPYEQYFGPGTRLTVT.

Of note for this clonotype: One end of the junction fails to match germline, which may point to a read error. The rearrangement links TRBV4-2 to TRBJ2-1; TRBD2 matches at 13 bases. The DNA end favors TRBJ2-7, so the J call may be wrong. The CDR3 length is 21 residues. Germline assignment: CDR1 LGHNA and CDR2 YNFKEQ. The CDR3 bases are TGTGCCAGCAGTCAAGATTCGGCTACTAGCGGGAGGGTAAAGACCTACAATGAGCAGTACTTC. It yields the protein CASSQDSATSGRVKTYNEQYF.